This T cell receptor (beta chain) is from a study of tumor-infiltrating lymphocytes in primary liver carcinoma. Study-wide background: Among the tumors, stages were T1-T3 N0M0 and sizes about 4 to 11 cm. Every sample contained roughly 3.5 to 7.13 million productive TCRbeta reads, and these numbers were similar from one tissue type to another. Notes on the study in general: In tumor-adjacent and tumor-blood pairs, overlap was lower than in tumor region pairs.

TCR beta cDNA was prepared out of around 460 ng total RNA by means of a constant-region primer. For TCR beta, libraries were produced by three nested multiplex PCR rounds using slightly modified ARM-PCR. The opening two PCR rounds, ten to eleven cycles each, paired TRBV1-TRBV30 forward primers with a C-beta reverse primer. TCRdb redid the calling of the multiplex PCR reads with MiXCR, one entry per CDR3 protein. The sample lists around 40,000 distinct CDR3 sequences; about 73% were seen once. Without any cell sorting, about 20-31 mg of bulk tissue yielded co-extracted RNA and DNA. Sampling of every tumor involved five separate regions. These included the tumor centre. The CDR3 has 13 residues. The germline V gene has CDR1 SGHAT and CDR2 FQDESV (reference sequence). As concerns this clonotype: Its target is unknown. The CDR3 does not close with the conserved phenylalanine or tryptophan, likely indicating a read error.

Input material: liver tumor tissue from sampling region 2. Subset given: tumor region T2, inferior pole. This clonotype was obtained from a man aged 35 to 55 with primary liver carcinoma and hepatitis B virus infection. The chain combines TRBV11-1 with TRBJ1-6; D unresolved. Written as DNA, the CDR3 is TGTGTCAGCAGCAGTACACTGGTTTCACCCCTCCACTCT. This translates into CVSSSTLVSPLHS.